This T cell receptor beta chain was documented in a study of vaccination effects on CD4 cells after COVID-19. Data came from immunoSEQ multiplex PCR; TCRdb stores just in-frame clones and leaves some out. Counted here are roughly 50,000 clones, more than 75% occurring once; the ten biggest clones make up more than 5%. Points on this clone: Antigen specificity is unknown.

General study findings and limits: The study dataset contains few convalescent patients and includes no early post-infection timepoints.

Pools of viral peptides were used by the ViraFEST assay to expand antigen-specific CD4+ T cells ahead of sequencing. Cultured cells yielded isolated CD4+ T cells after more than nine days. Each vaccine recipient was nucleocapsid antibody negative and had no prior SARS-CoV-2 infection. Peptides at roughly 10 ug/ml and IL-2 at 10 IU/ml were added to around 2 million PBMC per well. The specimen was CD4+ T cells from PBMCs cultured with HCoV-OC43 spike peptides, collected before COVID-19 vaccination. Indicated subset: HCoV-OC43 spike overlapping peptide pool stimulation. The sequence was collected from a human donor who received a COVID-19 vaccine.

CDR3 in amino acids: CASSSGLGADTQYF. The CDR3 region has the DNA TGTGCCAGCAGCTCGGGACTGGGGGCAGATACGCAGTATTTT. The chain combines TRBV7-3 with TRBJ2-3; D might be TRBD2 (6 bases). Trimming stripped 4 bases from V and 4 bases from J, with 12 bases between. CDR3 length: 14 residues. CDR1 is SGHTA and CDR2 is FQGTGA in the germline V gene.